What follows is one T cell receptor beta chain and its context. The antigen is undetermined. CDR1 and CDR2 (germline): MNHEY, SVGAGI. The CDR3 runs 15 residues. The V and J ends lost 4 bases and 6 bases, in that order; junction bases with no gene match: 6. The sample comes from a study of PD-L1 blockade in urothelial cancer. Synthetic TCR analog templates were spiked into all PCRs individually. Generated by immunoSEQ multiplex PCR, the TCRdb table keeps only in-frame clones and is missing some. The sample includes just under 65,000 clones, 75% to 90% of them seen just once. Described time point: pretreatment peripheral blood. Each patient gave between 1 and 8 samples of peripheral blood mononuclear cells, which were collected pretreatment and during treatment. Study-wide points: More expansion of tumor-associated blood clones, seen at 3 weeks, marked durable-benefit patients. Better survival was predicted when blood TCR clonality before treatment fell below the median.

Sequenced material: PBMCs, taken around atezolizumab (anti-PD-L1) treatment. The chain is built from TRBV6-5 and TRBJ2-2; TRBD2 matches 9 bases. This TCR derives from a man in his 70s with urothelial cancer. This CDR3 is CASSFTWTSAGELFF. The CDR3 DNA reads as TGTGCCAGCAGTTTCACCTGGACTAGCGCCGGGGAGCTGTTTTTT.